A selection of T cell receptor beta chains follows, all from one sample in a study of blood T cell repertoires in COVID-19. Using immunoSEQ multiplex PCR, the repertoire was profiled, and TCRdb retains in-frame clones only, with some absent. Of roughly 300,000 clones in the sample, about 88% were seen once. Sequencing was done on a sample of PBMCs or T cells enriched from blood (not recorded which). Source of these receptors: a woman aged 25 to 39 who had recovered from COVID-19. Both conserved end residues are part of each CDR3. D genes are given only for firm matches. A clone size is listed for some rows: how often the clone was seen (once, few, many), or a class if it is expanded.

TRBV6-5	TRBJ1-6	-	-	CAINDRTGSPLHF	TGTGCCATTAACGACAGAACAGGCTCACCCCTCCACTTT
TRBV19	TRBJ1-6	-	-	CASTGTPNSPLHF	TGTGCCAGTACCGGGACACCAAATTCACCCCTCCACTTT
TRBV4-2	TRBJ2-7	-	-	CASSQEVAASYEQYF	TGTGCCAGCAGCCAAGAGGTAGCGGCCTCCTACGAGCAGTACTTC
TRBV12-3/TRBV12-4	TRBJ1-3	-	-	CASNVGGDTIYF	TGTGCCAGCAACGTAGGGGGAGACACCATATATTTT
TRBV12-3/TRBV12-4	TRBJ1-2	-	-	CASSLTRGGYTF	TGTGCCAGCAGCCTTACCCGGGGTGGCTACACCTTC
TRBV30	TRBJ1-1	-	-	CAWSLQGNTEAFF	TGTGCCTGGAGTTTACAGGGGAACACTGAAGCTTTCTTT
TRBV18	TRBJ2-2	TRBD1	-	CASSLGQLPNTGELFF	TGTGCCAGCTCACTGGGACAGCTACCGAACACCGGGGAGCTGTTTTTT
TRBV25-1	TRBJ1-2	-	-	CASSKGWEYGYTF	TGTGCCAGCAGTAAAGGGTGGGAGTATGGCTACACCTTC
TRBV5-4	TRBJ2-5	TRBD2	-	CASSRSGGGARETQYF	TGTGCCAGCAGCCGGTCTGGCGGGGGGGCTAGAGAGACCCAGTACTTC
TRBV12-5	TRBJ1-5	-	-	CASGREGQPQHF	TGTGCTAGTGGCCGGGAGGGGCAGCCCCAGCATTTT
TRBV7-2	TRBJ2-2	TRBD2	-	CASSLGLAGGNWNTGELFF	TGTGCCAGCAGCTTAGGGCTAGCGGGGGGAAATTGGAACACCGGGGAGCTGTTTTTT
TRBV28	TRBJ1-4	-	-	CATRQATNEKLFF	TGTGCCACTAGACAGGCAACTAATGAAAAACTGTTTTTT
TRBV9	TRBJ2-2	TRBD1	-	CASSRHYRGNTGELFF	TGTGCCAGCAGCAGACATTACAGGGGGAACACCGGGGAGCTGTTTTTT
TRBV6-5	TRBJ2-3	TRBD1	few	CASRTGESGADTQYF	TGTGCCAGCAGGACAGGGGAGTCGGGGGCAGATACGCAGTATTTT
TRBV24-1	TRBJ2-3	TRBD1	-	CATSGNRGPVDTQYF	TGTGCCACCAGTGGTAATAGGGGGCCGGTGGATACGCAGTATTTT
TRBV6-6	TRBJ1-4	TRBD1	-	CASSDRAYEKLFF	TGTGCCAGTTCAGACAGGGCGTATGAAAAACTGTTTTTT
TRBV20-1	TRBJ2-7	TRBD1	-	CSASKGAAFEQYF	TGCAGTGCTAGTAAGGGGGCGGCTTTCGAGCAGTACTTC
TRBV24-1	TRBJ2-1	-	-	CATSDQDWREQFF	TGTGCCACCAGTGATCAGGACTGGCGTGAGCAGTTCTTC
TRBV3-1/TRBV3-2	TRBJ2-3	TRBD2	-	CASSQGGSGGRTDTQYF	TGTGCCAGCAGCCAAGGGGGTAGCGGGGGGAGGACAGATACGCAGTATTTT
TRBV2	TRBJ2-5	TRBD2	-	CASSEEEASGGETQYF	TGTGCCAGCAGTGAGGAGGAAGCTAGCGGGGGAGAGACCCAGTACTTC
TRBV7-9	TRBJ1-4	TRBD1	-	CASSLEGGGEKLFF	TGTGCCAGCAGCTTAGAAGGGGGCGGTGAAAAACTGTTTTTT
TRBV28	TRBJ1-2	-	-	CASSQGFTYGYTF	TGTGCCAGCAGCCAGGGCTTCACCTATGGCTACACCTTC
TRBV5-1	TRBJ2-7	-	-	CASSSSPPSYEQYF	TGCGCCAGCAGCTCAAGCCCCCCATCCTACGAGCAGTACTTC
TRBV19	TRBJ1-5	-	-	CASSIRLQGVSQPQHF	TGTGCCAGTAGTATACGGCTACAGGGAGTAAGTCAGCCCCAGCATTTT
TRBV5-6	TRBJ1-4	-	-	CASSLQSVNNEKLFF	TGTGCCAGCAGCTTGCAATCAGTGAATAATGAAAAACTGTTTTTT
TRBV11-2	TRBJ1-4	TRBD1	-	CASSWGVGQVATNEKLFF	TGTGCCAGCAGCTGGGGGGTGGGACAGGTGGCAACTAATGAAAAACTGTTTTTT
TRBV5-6	TRBJ1-2	TRBD1	-	CASSLESGRGRIGYTF	TGTGCCAGCAGCTTGGAGTCCGGCAGGGGGCGAATCGGCTACACCTTC
TRBV9	TRBJ2-2	-	-	CASSVGGLNTGELFF	TGTGCCAGCAGCGTAGGGGGGCTGAACACCGGGGAGCTGTTTTTT
TRBV28	TRBJ1-2	-	-	CASRTQGYGYTF	TGTGCCAGCAGGACCCAGGGGTATGGCTACACCTTC
TRBV7-2	TRBJ1-5	TRBD1	-	CASSLRTGVNQPQHF	TGTGCCAGCAGCTTAAGAACAGGGGTTAATCAGCCCCAGCATTTT
TRBV13	TRBJ1-1	-	-	CASSLGQGITEAFF	TGTGCCAGCAGCTTAGGACAGGGAATTACTGAAGCTTTCTTT
TRBV29-1	TRBJ1-1	-	-	CSVETRDSGAEAFF	TGCAGCGTTGAAACTCGCGACAGTGGTGCTGAAGCTTTCTTT
TRBV9	TRBJ2-1	TRBD2	-	CASSVALFAGGNNEQFF	TGTGCCAGCAGCGTAGCCTTATTTGCGGGGGGAAACAATGAGCAGTTCTTC
TRBV7-9	TRBJ2-3	-	-	CASSLGRDTQYF	TGTGCCAGCAGCTTAGGTCGAGATACGCAGTATTTT
TRBV11-2	TRBJ2-7	TRBD1	-	CASSPTTGSYEQYF	TGTGCCAGCAGCCCGACGACAGGGTCCTACGAGCAGTACTTC
TRBV19	TRBJ1-4	TRBD1	-	CASKRYAGTGAEKLFF	TGTGCCAGTAAGAGATACGCCGGGACAGGGGCAGAAAAACTGTTTTTT
TRBV19	TRBJ1-1	-	-	CASSTGGAHTEAFF	TGTGCCAGTAGTACCGGAGGCGCCCACACTGAAGCTTTCTTT
TRBV5-1	TRBJ2-3	-	-	CASSLVGDTQYF	TGCGCCAGCAGCCTGGTCGGGGATACGCAGTATTTT
TRBV9	TRBJ2-2	TRBD1	-	CASSVGGQVSGELFF	TGTGCCAGCAGCGTAGGGGGACAGGTATCCGGGGAGCTGTTTTTT
TRBV12-5	TRBJ1-2	TRBD1	-	CASGHAGGRYGYTF	TGTGCTAGTGGTCACGCAGGGGGCCGCTATGGCTACACCTTC
TRBV28	TRBJ1-2	-	few	CASSLSWTAYGYTF	TGTGCCAGCAGTTTAAGCTGGACAGCCTATGGCTACACCTTC
TRBV28	TRBJ2-7	-	-	CASSPDSTSYEQYF	TGTGCCAGCAGTCCGGACAGTACCTCCTACGAGCAGTACTTC
TRBV4-1	TRBJ2-2	-	-	CASTAITGELFF	TGCGCCAGCACCGCGATCACCGGGGAGCTGTTTTTT
TRBV27	TRBJ1-1	-	-	CASRMTSFGPDRNTEAFF	TGTGCCAGCAGAATGACGTCTTTTGGGCCGGACAGAAACACTGAAGCTTTCTTT
TRBV7-2	TRBJ2-2	-	-	CASSLARGAHTGELFF	TGTGCCAGCAGCTTAGCGCGCGGGGCCCACACCGGGGAGCTGTTTTTT
TRBV14	TRBJ1-1	-	-	CASSHSPGFDGRTEAFF	TGTGCCAGCAGCCACTCCCCGGGGTTCGATGGTAGGACTGAAGCTTTCTTT
TRBV29-1	TRBJ2-5	TRBD1	-	CSVGTGRETQYF	TGCAGCGTTGGGACAGGGCGTGAGACCCAGTACTTC
TRBV5-1	TRBJ2-5	TRBD2	-	CASSSPVAGGQETQYF	TGCGCCAGCAGTTCTCCTGTAGCGGGGGGGCAAGAGACCCAGTACTTC
TRBV9	TRBJ2-5	TRBD2	-	CASSVGVGDGGAQYF	TGTGCCAGCAGCGTAGGAGTGGGGGACGGGGGGGCCCAGTACTTC
TRBV30	TRBJ1-1	TRBD1	few	CAWSVGGSATGDTEAFF	TGTGCCTGGAGTGTAGGAGGGTCAGCAACAGGGGACACTGAAGCTTTCTTT
TRBV29-1	TRBJ2-6	TRBD1	-	CSVQQGARGANVLTF	TGCAGCGTTCAGCAGGGGGCGAGGGGGGCCAACGTCCTGACTTTC
TRBV7-9	TRBJ1-3	-	-	CASSRRENGNTIYF	TGTGCCAGCAGCCGTAGGGAGAATGGAAACACCATATATTTT
TRBV28	TRBJ1-2	-	-	CASSVGQNYGYTF	TGTGCCAGCAGTGTAGGACAGAACTATGGCTACACCTTC